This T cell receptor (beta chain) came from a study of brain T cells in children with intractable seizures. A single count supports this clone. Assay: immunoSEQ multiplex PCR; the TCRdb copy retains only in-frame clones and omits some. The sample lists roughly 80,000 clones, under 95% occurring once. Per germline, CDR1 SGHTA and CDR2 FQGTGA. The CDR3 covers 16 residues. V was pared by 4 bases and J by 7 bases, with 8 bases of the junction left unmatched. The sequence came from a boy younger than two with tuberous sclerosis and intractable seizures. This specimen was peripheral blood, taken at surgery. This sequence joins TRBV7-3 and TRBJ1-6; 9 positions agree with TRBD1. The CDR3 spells CASSSRGGTGNSPLHF. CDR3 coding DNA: TGTGCCAGCAGCTCCCGTGGTGGGACAGGGAATTCACCCCTCCACTTT.